This is a list of T cell receptor beta chains from one sample in a study of blood T cell repertoires in COVID-19. Sequencing used immunoSEQ multiplex PCR; TCRdb keeps in-frame clones, though not all of them. The sample holds 150,000 to 200,000 clones, 80% to 90% seen once. The material sequenced was peripheral blood. These receptors were collected from a human donor with active or convalescent COVID-19. The donor label of this sample is uncertain. Both conserved end residues are part of each CDR3. Fields, in order: D gene, J gene, clone size, V gene, CDR3 DNA, CDR3 protein. D genes are given only for firm matches. A clone size is listed for some rows: how often the clone was seen (once, few, many), or a class if it is expanded.

D gene: -; J gene: TRBJ2-1; clone size: -; V gene: TRBV11-2; CDR3 DNA: TGTGCCAGCAGCCCCGGGGTTGGGGATTACAATGAGCAGTTCTTC; CDR3 protein: CASSPGVGDYNEQFF
D gene: TRBD1; J gene: TRBJ1-1; clone size: -; V gene: TRBV4-1; CDR3 DNA: TGCGCCAGCAGCCAAGATTCAGGGGGGCGCATGCTCGGAGCTTTCTTT; CDR3 protein: CASSQDSGGRMLGAFF
D gene: -; J gene: TRBJ1-3; clone size: -; V gene: TRBV9; CDR3 DNA: TGTGCCAGCAGCGTGGGGGGTAACTCTGGAAACACCATATATTTT; CDR3 protein: CASSVGGNSGNTIYF
D gene: -; J gene: TRBJ2-7; clone size: -; V gene: TRBV24-1; CDR3 DNA: TGTGCCACCAGTGACTCGAGTTTCTCCTACGAGCAGTACTTC; CDR3 protein: CATSDSSFSYEQYF
D gene: TRBD1; J gene: TRBJ2-2; clone size: once; V gene: TRBV15; CDR3 DNA: TGTGCCACCAGCAGGAAGACAGGGCACGGGGAGCTGTTTTTT; CDR3 protein: CATSRKTGHGELFF
D gene: TRBD2; J gene: TRBJ2-3; clone size: -; V gene: TRBV29-1; CDR3 DNA: TGCAGCGTTGTTAGCGGGAGCGGTAGTACGCAGTATTTT; CDR3 protein: CSVVSGSGSTQYF
D gene: -; J gene: TRBJ2-1; clone size: -; V gene: TRBV6-5; CDR3 DNA: TGTGCCAGCAGTTTTCCCGGAGCGGGCGCCTACAATGAGCAGTTCTTC; CDR3 protein: CASSFPGAGAYNEQFF
D gene: -; J gene: TRBJ2-3; clone size: once; V gene: TRBV10-1; CDR3 DNA: TGCGCCAGCAGTGAAGGTAGCGTCACAGATACGCAGTATTTT; CDR3 protein: CASSEGSVTDTQYF
D gene: -; J gene: TRBJ2-1; clone size: few; V gene: TRBV12-3/TRBV12-4; CDR3 DNA: TGTGCCAGCAACCGAGGAGGGGTCACTGAGCAGTTCTTC; CDR3 protein: CASNRGGVTEQFF
D gene: -; J gene: TRBJ2-1; clone size: -; V gene: TRBV5-4; CDR3 DNA: TGTGCCAGCAGCTTGTCGGGGACTTCCTACAATGAGCAGTTCTTC; CDR3 protein: CASSLSGTSYNEQFF
D gene: -; J gene: TRBJ1-2; clone size: few; V gene: TRBV15; CDR3 DNA: TGTGCCACCAGCAGAGGGCCAGGCAACTATGGCTACACCTTC; CDR3 protein: CATSRGPGNYGYTF
D gene: -; J gene: TRBJ2-7; clone size: -; V gene: TRBV5-1; CDR3 DNA: TGCGCCAGCAGCTTGGACAGTCTCAGCTCCTACGAGCAGTACTTC; CDR3 protein: CASSLDSLSSYEQYF
D gene: -; J gene: TRBJ1-3; clone size: -; V gene: TRBV3-1/TRBV3-2; CDR3 DNA: TGTGCCAGCAGTCAGGGACATCTTGGAAACACCATATATTTT; CDR3 protein: CASSQGHLGNTIYF
D gene: -; J gene: TRBJ1-1; clone size: -; V gene: TRBV7-9; CDR3 DNA: TGTGCCAGCAGCTTAGCCTCCTGGCGGACAGCTGAAGCTTTCTTT; CDR3 protein: CASSLASWRTAEAFF
D gene: TRBD1; J gene: TRBJ1-2; clone size: -; V gene: TRBV7-9; CDR3 DNA: TGTGCCAGCAGCCTCAACAGGGGTGACTATGGCTACACCTTC; CDR3 protein: CASSLNRGDYGYTF
D gene: -; J gene: TRBJ1-5; clone size: -; V gene: TRBV5-5; CDR3 DNA: TGTGCCAGCAGCTTGGACAGGGGCAATCAGCCCCAGCATTTT; CDR3 protein: CASSLDRGNQPQHF
D gene: -; J gene: TRBJ2-3; clone size: -; V gene: TRBV11-2; CDR3 DNA: TGTGCCAGCAGCCCCCACAGGGAAATCCCTTCAGATACGCAGTATTTT; CDR3 protein: CASSPHREIPSDTQYF
D gene: TRBD2; J gene: TRBJ2-1; clone size: -; V gene: TRBV3-1/TRBV3-2; CDR3 DNA: TGTGCCAGCAGTCCGGGGGACTATCACCGAATGGATGAGCAGTTCTTC; CDR3 protein: CASSPGDYHRMDEQFF
D gene: -; J gene: TRBJ2-1; clone size: -; V gene: TRBV11-2; CDR3 DNA: TGTGCCAGCAGACGACCGGGACATTGGGTGGATGAGCAGTTCTTC; CDR3 protein: CASRRPGHWVDEQFF
D gene: -; J gene: TRBJ1-2; clone size: -; V gene: TRBV5-1; CDR3 DNA: TGCGCCAGCAGCTTGGGGACTGAAGGGGGCTACACCTTC; CDR3 protein: CASSLGTEGGYTF
D gene: -; J gene: TRBJ2-2; clone size: -; V gene: TRBV6-2/TRBV6-3; CDR3 DNA: TGTGCCAGCAGTTACTCCCCCTACGGGGAGCTGTTTTTT; CDR3 protein: CASSYSPYGELFF
D gene: -; J gene: TRBJ1-2; clone size: -; V gene: TRBV7-9; CDR3 DNA: TGTGCCAGCAGCGTTACAGGGAGTAATGGCTACACCTTC; CDR3 protein: CASSVTGSNGYTF
D gene: -; J gene: TRBJ2-1; clone size: -; V gene: TRBV3-1/TRBV3-2; CDR3 DNA: TGTGCCAGCAGCCAAGTTCGTCCCAATGAGCAGTTCTTC; CDR3 protein: CASSQVRPNEQFF
D gene: -; J gene: TRBJ2-1; clone size: -; V gene: TRBV5-1; CDR3 DNA: TGCGCCAGCAGCTTGGATAACTCCTACAATGAGCAGTTCTTC; CDR3 protein: CASSLDNSYNEQFF
D gene: TRBD2; J gene: TRBJ2-3; clone size: -; V gene: TRBV18; CDR3 DNA: TGTGCCAGCTCACCGTCGTCTCGGCGGGGGGCCACAGATACGCAGTATTTT; CDR3 protein: CASSPSSRRGATDTQYF
D gene: -; J gene: TRBJ1-2; clone size: -; V gene: TRBV5-1; CDR3 DNA: TGCGCCAGCAGCTTGGACGGCTATGGCTACACCTTC; CDR3 protein: CASSLDGYGYTF
D gene: TRBD1; J gene: TRBJ2-3; clone size: few; V gene: TRBV18; CDR3 DNA: TGTGCCAGCTTAAGTGGGACAGGCACAGATACGCAGTATTTT; CDR3 protein: CASLSGTGTDTQYF
D gene: TRBD2; J gene: TRBJ2-1; clone size: -; V gene: TRBV28; CDR3 DNA: TGTGCCAGCAGTTCCGGGACTAGCGGGGGGGTGTACAATGAGCAGTTCTTC; CDR3 protein: CASSSGTSGGVYNEQFF
D gene: -; J gene: TRBJ1-4; clone size: -; V gene: TRBV6-5; CDR3 DNA: TGTGCCAGCAGCCCAGCGACAGCTGACGATGAAAAACTGTTTTTT; CDR3 protein: CASSPATADDEKLFF
D gene: -; J gene: TRBJ1-2; clone size: once; V gene: TRBV29-1; CDR3 DNA: TGCAGCGTTGTACTAGCTAACTATGGCTACACCTTC; CDR3 protein: CSVVLANYGYTF
D gene: TRBD1; J gene: TRBJ1-1; clone size: -; V gene: TRBV6-5; CDR3 DNA: TGTGCCAGCAGTACCTCCGGGACAGGGATCGCTGAAGCTTTCTTT; CDR3 protein: CASSTSGTGIAEAFF
D gene: TRBD2; J gene: TRBJ2-7; clone size: -; V gene: TRBV10-3; CDR3 DNA: TGTGCCATCAGTGAAGGCGGCGGGAGGTCGTACTTC; CDR3 protein: CAISEGGGRSYF
D gene: TRBD2; J gene: TRBJ2-7; clone size: -; V gene: TRBV5-1; CDR3 DNA: TGCGCCAGCAGCTGGGGACTAGCGGTTGGCTACGAGCAGTACTTC; CDR3 protein: CASSWGLAVGYEQYF
D gene: -; J gene: TRBJ1-5; clone size: -; V gene: TRBV3-1/TRBV3-2; CDR3 DNA: TGTGCCAGCAGCTCCACCGGGGGGGTGAGCAATCAGCCCCAGCATTTT; CDR3 protein: CASSSTGGVSNQPQHF
D gene: -; J gene: TRBJ2-1; clone size: -; V gene: TRBV7-9; CDR3 DNA: TGTGCCAGCAGCTTAGGGCGGCAGAACAATGAGCAGTTCTTC; CDR3 protein: CASSLGRQNNEQFF
D gene: -; J gene: TRBJ2-1; clone size: -; V gene: TRBV6-2/TRBV6-3; CDR3 DNA: TGTGCCAGCAGTTCCCTTCGGTCCCTACTTTACAATGAGCAGTTCTTC; CDR3 protein: CASSSLRSLLYNEQFF
D gene: -; J gene: TRBJ2-1; clone size: -; V gene: TRBV7-2; CDR3 DNA: TGTGCCAGCAGCTTAGACGGCTACAATGAGCAGTTCTTC; CDR3 protein: CASSLDGYNEQFF
D gene: -; J gene: TRBJ1-2; clone size: -; V gene: TRBV6-5; CDR3 DNA: TGTGCCAGCAGTAGGGACACTCGGAGCCTCTATGGCTACACCTTC; CDR3 protein: CASSRDTRSLYGYTF
D gene: TRBD2; J gene: TRBJ2-5; clone size: -; V gene: TRBV7-2; CDR3 DNA: TGTGCCAGCAGCCCGGGTGAGATAGCGGGGGGCGAGACCCAGTACTTC; CDR3 protein: CASSPGEIAGGETQYF
D gene: -; J gene: TRBJ2-7; clone size: -; V gene: TRBV7-9; CDR3 DNA: TGTGCCAGCAGCTTACCTCTAGGATTCCACGAGCAGTACTTC; CDR3 protein: CASSLPLGFHEQYF
D gene: -; J gene: TRBJ1-5; clone size: -; V gene: TRBV7-9; CDR3 DNA: TGTGCCAGCAGCCCCGGTTATAGCAATCAGCCCCAGCATTTT; CDR3 protein: CASSPGYSNQPQHF
D gene: -; J gene: TRBJ1-5; clone size: -; V gene: TRBV3-1/TRBV3-2; CDR3 DNA: TGTGCCAGCCACGCGGATAGCAATCAGCCCCAGCATTTT; CDR3 protein: CASHADSNQPQHF
D gene: TRBD2; J gene: TRBJ2-1; clone size: -; V gene: TRBV11-2; CDR3 DNA: TGTGCCAGCAGCCCTCCAACTAGCGGGAGCAATGAGCAGTTCTTC; CDR3 protein: CASSPPTSGSNEQFF
D gene: TRBD2; J gene: TRBJ2-1; clone size: few; V gene: TRBV4-2; CDR3 DNA: TGTGCCAGCAGCCAAGGGCCTAGCGGGGCCCCATACAATGAGCAGTTCTTC; CDR3 protein: CASSQGPSGAPYNEQFF
D gene: TRBD1; J gene: TRBJ2-1; clone size: -; V gene: TRBV24-1; CDR3 DNA: TGTGCCACCAGTGACCCTGACAGGGGGCTGAATGAGCAGTTCTTC; CDR3 protein: CATSDPDRGLNEQFF
D gene: -; J gene: TRBJ1-5; clone size: -; V gene: TRBV7-3; CDR3 DNA: TGTGCCAGCAGCTTTGGGGCTGGTCAGCCCCAGCATTTT; CDR3 protein: CASSFGAGQPQHF
D gene: -; J gene: TRBJ1-4; clone size: -; V gene: TRBV5-6; CDR3 DNA: TGTGCCAGCAGCCCCATGACGGGGTTCAGCGAAAAACTGTTTTTT; CDR3 protein: CASSPMTGFSEKLFF
D gene: -; J gene: TRBJ2-3; clone size: -; V gene: TRBV2; CDR3 DNA: TGTGCCAGCAGTGAAGCCGGAACGTGGGGGGGCACAGATACGCAGTATTTT; CDR3 protein: CASSEAGTWGGTDTQYF
D gene: -; J gene: TRBJ2-1; clone size: -; V gene: TRBV24-1; CDR3 DNA: TGTGCCACCAGTGATTGGGGGGGGCACAATGAGCAGTTCTTC; CDR3 protein: CATSDWGGHNEQFF
D gene: TRBD2; J gene: TRBJ2-7; clone size: -; V gene: TRBV6-5; CDR3 DNA: TGTGCCAGCAGGACCCTCGGCGGGAGGGCCTACGAGCAGTACTTC; CDR3 protein: CASRTLGGRAYEQYF
D gene: TRBD1; J gene: TRBJ2-6; clone size: -; V gene: TRBV23-1; CDR3 DNA: TGCGCCAGCAGTCGCCCCCCGGCAGGGGGAAGAGGGGTTTCTGGGGCCAACGTCCTGACTTTC; CDR3 protein: CASSRPPAGGRGVSGANVLTF
D gene: TRBD2; J gene: TRBJ2-1; clone size: -; V gene: TRBV2; CDR3 DNA: TGTGCCAGCAGTGATAGGGGACTAGCGACAAGGAATGAGCAGTTCTTC; CDR3 protein: CASSDRGLATRNEQFF